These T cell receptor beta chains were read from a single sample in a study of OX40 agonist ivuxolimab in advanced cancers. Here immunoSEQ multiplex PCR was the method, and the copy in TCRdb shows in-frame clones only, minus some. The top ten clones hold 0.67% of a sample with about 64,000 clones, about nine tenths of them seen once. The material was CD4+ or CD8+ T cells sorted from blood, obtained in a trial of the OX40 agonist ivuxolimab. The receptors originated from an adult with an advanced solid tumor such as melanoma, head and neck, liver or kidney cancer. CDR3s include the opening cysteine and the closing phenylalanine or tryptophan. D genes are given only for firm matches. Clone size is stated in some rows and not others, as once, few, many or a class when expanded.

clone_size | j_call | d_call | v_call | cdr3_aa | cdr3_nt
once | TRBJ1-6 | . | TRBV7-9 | CATPSIGPEINSPLHF | TGTGCCACCCCCAGCATCGGTCCAGAGATTAATTCACCCCTCCACTTT
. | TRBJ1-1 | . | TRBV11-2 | CASSFDRNTEAFF | TGTGCCAGCAGCTTCGACAGGAACACTGAAGCTTTCTTT
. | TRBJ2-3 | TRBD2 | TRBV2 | CASTSGYTDTQYF | TGTGCCAGCACTAGCGGGTACACAGATACGCAGTATTTT
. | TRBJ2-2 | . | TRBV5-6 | CASSPGVGELFF | TGTGCCAGCAGCCCAGGGGTCGGGGAGCTGTTTTTT
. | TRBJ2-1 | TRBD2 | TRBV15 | CATSGSEYEQFF | TGTGCCACTAGCGGGAGTGAGTATGAGCAGTTCTTC
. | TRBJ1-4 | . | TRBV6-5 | CASSSQGNEKLFF | TGTGCCAGCAGTTCCCAGGGTAATGAAAAACTGTTTTTT
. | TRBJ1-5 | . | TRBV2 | CASSFGPGRNQPQHF | TGTGCCAGCAGTTTTGGGCCGGGGCGGAATCAGCCCCAGCATTTT
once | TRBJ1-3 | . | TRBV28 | CASSRVRAAGNTIYF | TGTGCCAGCAGCAGGGTTCGCGCAGCGGGAAACACCATATATTTT
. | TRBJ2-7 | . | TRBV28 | CASSLGWRGEQYF | TGTGCCAGCAGTTTGGGGTGGCGTGGCGAGCAGTACTTC
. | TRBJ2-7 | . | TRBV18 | CASSPWDGPYEQYF | TGTGCCAGCTCACCTTGGGACGGACCCTACGAGCAGTACTTC
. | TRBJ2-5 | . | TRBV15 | CATSRGIETQYF | TGTGCCACCAGCAGGGGGATAGAGACCCAGTACTTC
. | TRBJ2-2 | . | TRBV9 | CASSWTLSGELFF | TGTGCCAGCAGTTGGACGCTCTCCGGGGAGCTGTTTTTT
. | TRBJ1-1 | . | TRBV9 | CASSVDPVGDTEAFF | TGTGCCAGCAGCGTAGACCCAGTCGGGGACACTGAAGCTTTCTTT
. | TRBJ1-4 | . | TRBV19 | CARGPANEKLFF | TGTGCCAGGGGGCCGGCTAATGAAAAACTGTTTTTT
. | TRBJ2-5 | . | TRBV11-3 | CASSPGEQKPQYF | TGTGCCAGCAGCCCAGGGGAACAGAAGCCCCAGTACTTC
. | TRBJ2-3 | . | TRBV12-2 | CASPSTDTQYF | TGTGCAAGTCCCAGCACAGATACGCAGTATTTT
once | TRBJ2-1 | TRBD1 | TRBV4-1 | CASSQRWGTGGLEQFF | TGCGCCAGCAGCCAAAGATGGGGGACAGGGGGCCTTGAGCAGTTCTTC
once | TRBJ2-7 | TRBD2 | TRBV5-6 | CASSSLAGASRQYF | TGTGCCAGCAGCTCCCTAGCGGGGGCGAGTCGCCAGTACTTC
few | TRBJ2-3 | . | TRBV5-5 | CASSSQVSTDTQYF | TGTGCCAGCAGCTCGCAGGTTAGCACAGATACGCAGTATTTT
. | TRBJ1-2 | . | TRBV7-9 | CASSLVRGYTF | TGTGCCAGCAGTCTCGTGCGCGGCTACACCTTC
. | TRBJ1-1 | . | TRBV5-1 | CASSLSQVPNTEAFF | TGCGCCAGCAGCTTGAGTCAGGTGCCTAACACTGAAGCTTTCTTT
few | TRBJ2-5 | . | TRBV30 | CAWARPYETQYF | TGTGCCTGGGCCCGACCGTATGAGACCCAGTACTTC
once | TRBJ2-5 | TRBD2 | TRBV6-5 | CASSYSKLAGREQYF | TGTGCCAGCAGTTACTCGAAACTAGCGGGACGTGAGCAGTACTTC
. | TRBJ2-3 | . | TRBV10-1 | CASSESASLDTQYF | TGCGCCAGCAGTGAGTCTGCTAGTTTAGATACGCAGTATTTT
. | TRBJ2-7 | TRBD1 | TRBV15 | CATSYRTGPGYEQYF | TGTGCCACCAGCTACCGGACAGGGCCGGGGTACGAGCAGTACTTC
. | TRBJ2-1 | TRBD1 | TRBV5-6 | CASSFTGATQFF | TGTGCCAGCAGTTTTACAGGGGCCACGCAGTTCTTC